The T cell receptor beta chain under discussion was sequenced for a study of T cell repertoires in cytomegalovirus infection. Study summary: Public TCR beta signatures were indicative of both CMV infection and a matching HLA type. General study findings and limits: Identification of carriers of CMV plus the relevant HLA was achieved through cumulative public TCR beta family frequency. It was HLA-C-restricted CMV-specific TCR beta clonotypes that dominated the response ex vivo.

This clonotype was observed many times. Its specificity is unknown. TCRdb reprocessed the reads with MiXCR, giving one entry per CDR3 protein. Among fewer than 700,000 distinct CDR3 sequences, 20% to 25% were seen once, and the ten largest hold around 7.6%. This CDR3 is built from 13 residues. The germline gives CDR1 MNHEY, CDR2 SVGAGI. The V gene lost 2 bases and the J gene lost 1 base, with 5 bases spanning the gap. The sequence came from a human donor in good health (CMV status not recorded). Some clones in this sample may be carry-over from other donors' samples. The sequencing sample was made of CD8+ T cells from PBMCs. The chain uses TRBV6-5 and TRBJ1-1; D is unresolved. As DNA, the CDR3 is TGTGCCAGCAGTTACGGCAGGAACACTGAAGCTTTCTTT. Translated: CASSYGRNTEAFF.